The 29 T cell receptor beta chains below come from one sample, sequenced in a study of blood T cell repertoires in COVID-19. Only in-frame clones appear in the TCRdb table, and some are missing; sequencing was by immunoSEQ multiplex PCR. The sample carries fewer than 200,000 clones, around 85% recorded once. The sample comprised peripheral blood. These receptors were obtained from a woman aged 60-70 years with acute or convalescent COVID-19.

The chain uses TRBV6-5 and TRBJ1-2, with 8 bases identical to TRBD1. J lost 5 bases, V lost 10 bases, and 12 bases had no gene match. The CDR3 length is 14 residues. Germline V gene lookup returns CDR1 MNHEY and CDR2 SVGAGI. The CDR3: CATVSGTGLYGYTF. CDR3 DNA sequence: TGTGCCACAGTTTCCGGGACAGGACTATATGGCTACACCTTC.

The chain carries TRBV19 and TRBJ1-2; tentatively, D is TRBD1 (5 bases). The germline V gene has CDR1 LNHDA and CDR2 SQIVND (reference sequence). The V and J ends lost 4 bases and 8 bases respectively, with 20 bases between them. There are 15 residues in the CDR3. CDR3 sequence (DNA): TGTGCCAGTAGTACCCCCAATACCTTAAGGGGAGGCTACACCTTC. It is translated as CASSTPNTLRGGYTF.

Only one count was recorded for this clone. The CDR3 here is CASRPGSNSPLHF. CDR3 DNA sequence: TGTGCCAGCAGACCGGGTTCCAATTCACCCCTCCACTTT. V is TRBV28 and J is TRBJ1-6; the D is unclear. Trimming removed 6 bases from V and 7 bases from J, with 10 bases in between. The CDR3 has 13 residues. Germline lookup yields CDR1 MDHEN and CDR2 SYDVKM. Based on the CDR3 plus reference TRBV28 and TRBJ1-6, the full variable domain is DVKVTQSSRYLVKRTGEKVFLECVQDMDHENMFWYRQDPGLGLRLIYFSYDVKMKEKGDIPEGYSVSREKKERFSLILESASTNQTSMYLCASRPGSNSPLHFGNGTRLTVT.

The gene calls are TRBV19 and TRBJ2-4; 8 bases are shared with TRBD1. The CDR3 extends over 17 amino acids. After removal of 5 bases from V and 2 bases from J, the junction contained 11 bases not matched to a gene. Germline CDR1 LNHDA, CDR2 SQIVND (reference sequence). CDR3 nucleotide sequence: TGTGCCAGTAGTTCACCGCGGACAGGGTTTCCCAAAAACATTCAGTACTTC. Its protein product is CASSSPRTGFPKNIQYF.

The chain combines TRBV2 with TRBJ1-1; D unclear. The CDR3 is 13 residues long. Deletions cut 9 bases from V and 4 bases from J, with 15 bases between. Per germline, CDR1 SNHLY and CDR2 FYNNEI. Here the CDR3 DNA reads TGTGCCAGTGAGGGAGGTGAGGTCACTGAAGCTTTCTTT. This gives the protein CASEGGEVTEAFF.

In regard to this clone: Mismatch with germline at one junction end may stem from a read error. In DNA, the CDR3 is TGTGCTAGCAGCTTAGATTTTGGAGGGAGGAACTATGGCTACACCTTC. It encodes CASSLDFGGRNYGYTF. The V call is TRBV7-7, the J call TRBJ1-2; D remains ambiguous. The CDR3 has 16 residues. The V gene's germline CDR1 is SSHAT and CDR2 FNYEAQ (reference sequence).

This chain connects TRBV5-1 to TRBJ2-2; TRBD2 might be the D (6 bases). The germline V gene encodes CDR1 SGHRS and CDR2 YFSETQ. The CDR3 is made up of 15 amino acids. The V and J ends lost 4 bases and 4 bases respectively, with 14 bases between them. Here the CDR3 reads CASSTTSHTTGELFF. CDR3 nucleotides: TGCGCCAGCAGCACAACTAGCCACACCACCGGGGAGCTGTTTTTT. The full variable domain, completed using reference TRBV5-1 and TRBJ2-2, is KAGVTQTPRYLIKTRGQQVTLSCSPISGHRSVSWYQQTPGQGLQFLFEYFSETQRNKGNFPGRFSGRQFSNSRSEMNVSTLELGDSALYLCASSTTSHTTGELFFGEGSRLTVL.

The rearrangement links TRBV27 to TRBJ1-2; 7 nucleotides align to TRBD1. Trimming cost V 7 bases and J 8 bases; bases outside gene matches: 10. Per germline, CDR1 MNHEY and CDR2 SMNVEV (reference sequence). The CDR3 is 13 amino acids. The CDR3 sequence: CASTTMTGLGYTF. Here the CDR3 DNA reads TGTGCCAGCACCACGATGACAGGGCTAGGCTACACCTTC.

V is TRBV24-1 and J is TRBJ2-2; 7 bases fit TRBD1. V shed 9 bases, J shed 5 bases, and the junction held 8 bases outside the gene matches. This CDR3 is 14 amino acids long. Germline CDR1 reads KGHDR; CDR2 reads SFDVKD. In nucleotides, the CDR3 is TGTGCCACCTCGAAGAGGACAGGAACCGGGGAGCTGTTTTTT. Translated, it gives CATSKRTGTGELFF.

This clone was seen a few times. The J gene is TRBJ2-1, the V gene TRBV9; 9 positions agree with TRBD1. V gave up 2 bases and J gave up 7 bases; unmatched junction bases: 4. CDR3 length: 14 amino acids. Per germline, CDR1 SGDLS and CDR2 YYNGEE. This CDR3 is CASSVDRGRNEQFF. The CDR3 DNA sequence: TGTGCCAGCAGCGTGGACAGGGGAAGAAATGAGCAGTTCTTC.

The chain uses TRBV19 and TRBJ1-2, with TRBD1 identical over 8 bases. Germline trimming cut 7 bases from V and 4 bases from J; bases unmatched to any gene: 11. Germline-derived CDR1 and CDR2 are LNHDA and SQIVND (reference sequence). This CDR3 region has 15 residues. The CDR3 nucleotides are TGTGCCAGTACCGAGACAGGGGATCTTGGCTATGGCTACACCTTC. Protein product: CASTETGDLGYGYTF. The whole variable domain, remainder taken from reference TRBV19 and TRBJ1-2, is DGGITQSPKYLFRKEGQNVTLSCEQNLNHDAMYWYRQDPGQGLRLIYYSQIVNDFQKGDIAEGYSVSREKKESFPLTVTSAQKNPTAFYLCASTETGDLGYGYTFGSGTRLTVV.

The V call is TRBV28, the J call TRBJ2-7; a weak D match, TRBD1 (6 bases). Germline V CDR1 and CDR2: MDHEN, SYDVKM. The CDR3 runs 13 residues. V was trimmed by 6 bases and J by 3 bases, leaving 12 bases between them. This chain's CDR3 is CASRRDTDYEQYF. The CDR3 coding sequence is TGTGCCAGCAGACGGGACACGGACTACGAGCAGTACTTC. The variable domain in full, with the rest retrieved from reference TRBV28 and TRBJ2-7, is DVKVTQSSRYLVKRTGEKVFLECVQDMDHENMFWYRQDPGLGLRLIYFSYDVKMKEKGDIPEGYSVSREKKERFSLILESASTNQTSMYLCASRRDTDYEQYFGPGTRLTVT.

The chain is built from TRBV7-2 and TRBJ1-5, with 8 bases lining up with TRBD1. V gave up 4 bases and J gave up 7 bases; unmatched junction bases: 9. This CDR3 spans 15 amino acids. Germline V CDR1 and CDR2: SGHTA, FQGNSA. This CDR3 is CASSSGQELLQPQHF. In nucleotides, the CDR3 is TGTGCCAGCAGCTCGGGACAGGAGCTTCTACAGCCCCAGCATTTT.

This clone was found once. The chain links TRBV28 to TRBJ2-3; D unresolved. Germline V gene data show CDR1 as MDHEN and CDR2 as SYDVKM. The CDR3 covers 14 residues. Trimming shortened V by 5 bases and J by 5 bases, and 14 bases separated the two germline ends. CDR3 in DNA: TGTGCCAGCAGTACCGTCGGTTCGGGAGATACGCAGTATTTT. Protein sequence: CASSTVGSGDTQYF.

This chain uses TRBV6-6 with TRBJ2-3, with D perhaps matching TRBD2 (6 bases). Germline loops: CDR1 MNHNY, CDR2 SVGAGI (reference sequence). This CDR3 comprises 13 residues. V was clipped by 6 bases and J by 2 bases, with 9 bases between them. In nucleotides, the CDR3 is TGTGCCAGCAGGCCGGACTACACAGATACGCAGTATTTT. This sequence encodes CASRPDYTDTQYF.

The chain recombines TRBV21-1 with TRBJ1-3. TRBV21-1 is a pseudogene locus. The CDR3 sequence is 17 residues long. The CDR3: CASSKDLVTGKGNTIYF. In DNA, the CDR3 is TGTGCCAGCAGCAAAGACCTAGTCACGGGAAAAGGAAACACCATATATTTT.

The rearrangement links TRBV7-9 to TRBJ2-5; a weak D match, TRBD2 (5 bases). Germline V gene lookup returns CDR1 SEHNR and CDR2 FQNEAQ (reference sequence). Trimming removed 2 bases from V and 5 bases from J, with 12 bases in between. The CDR3 loop spans 14 amino acids. CDR3 coding DNA: TGTGCCAGCAGCTTACCAGCGAGGGCGGAGACCCAGTACTTC. It yields the protein CASSLPARAETQYF.

This chain links TRBV7-2 with TRBJ2-1; 10 nucleotides agree with TRBD2. This CDR3 contains 14 residues. The V gene end was trimmed by 5 bases and the J gene end by 5 bases; junction bases not matched to a gene: 3. Germline CDR1 and CDR2: SGHTA and FQGNSA. In DNA, the CDR3 is TGTGCCAGCAGCCCGGGACTAGCGAACAATGAGCAGTTCTTC. Protein: CASSPGLANNEQFF.

The chain's CDR3 is CASSYTGTGDTGELFF. The CDR3 region has the DNA TGTGCCAGCAGTTACACCGGGACAGGGGACACCGGGGAGCTGTTTTTT. J is TRBJ2-2 and V is TRBV6-6, with 10 bases matching TRBD1. The germline CDR1 and CDR2 sequences are MNHNY and SVGAGI (reference sequence). The V segment lost 2 bases and the J segment 3 bases; nucleotides outside the gene matches: 3. The CDR3 runs 16 residues.

The gene calls are TRBV28 and TRBJ2-2; no definite D call. V shed 6 bases and J shed 5 bases, with 7 bases lying between them. Germline assignment: CDR1 MDHEN and CDR2 SYDVKM. The CDR3 contains 12 residues. The CDR3 reads CASRLLTGELFF. In DNA, the CDR3 is TGTGCCAGCAGACTTCTAACCGGGGAGCTGTTTTTT. Drawing the rest from reference TRBV28 and TRBJ2-2, the complete variable domain is DVKVTQSSRYLVKRTGEKVFLECVQDMDHENMFWYRQDPGLGLRLIYFSYDVKMKEKGDIPEGYSVSREKKERFSLILESASTNQTSMYLCASRLLTGELFFGEGSRLTVL.

In DNA, the CDR3 is TGTGCCAGCAGTTACCTAGCGGGGTTAAACACCGGGGAGCTGTTTTTT. Its translation: CASSYLAGLNTGELFF. This sequence joins TRBV14 and TRBJ2-2, with 9 positions matching TRBD2. Losses at the gene ends were 6 bases for V and 2 bases for J; bases not matched to a gene: 7. This CDR3 has 16 residues. The germline gives CDR1 SGHDN, CDR2 FVKESK.

In its sample, this clone was seen a few times. The V and J genes are TRBV9 and TRBJ1-6; unclear D gene. Trimming shortened V by 7 bases and J by 7 bases, and 9 bases separated the two germline ends. The CDR3 extends over 12 amino acids. Per the germline V gene, CDR1 is SGDLS and CDR2 is YYNGEE. The CDR3 spells CASGGSNSPLHF. The CDR3 bases are TGTGCCAGCGGAGGATCGAATTCACCCCTCCACTTT.

The chain carries TRBV15 and TRBJ2-5, with a possible D match to TRBD2 (5 bases). The V end was cut by 3 bases, the J end by 5 bases, with 16 bases between. The CDR3 runs 15 residues. Germline-derived CDR1 and CDR2 are LNHNV and YYDKDF (reference sequence). CDR3 nucleotides: TGTGCCACCAGCAGGGACTCTCAAATCGGGGAGACCCAGTACTTC. Protein product: CATSRDSQIGETQYF. Combining the CDR3 with reference TRBV15 and TRBJ2-5 gives the whole variable domain DAMVIQNPRYQVTQFGKPVTLSCSQTLNHNVMYWYQQKSSQAPKLLFHYYDKDFNNEADTPDNFQSRRPNTSFCFLDIRSPGLGDTAMYLCATSRDSQIGETQYFGPGTRLLVL.

The rearrangement links TRBV12-3 or TRBV12-4 to TRBJ1-2, with D perhaps TRBD1 (6 bases). Deletions cut 7 bases from V and 4 bases from J, with 13 bases between. This CDR3 has 13 residues. The CDR3 loop is CASTPGRGYGYTF. The DNA of the CDR3 is TGTGCCAGCACCCCCGGCAGGGGCTATGGCTACACCTTC.

The chain couples TRBV10-3 to TRBJ2-2, with D perhaps matching TRBD1 (5 bases). CDR1 ENHRY and CDR2 SYGVKD come from the germline V gene. The V end lost 3 bases, the J end lost 5 bases, and 16 bases lay between the germline ends. The CDR3 spans 16 residues. The CDR3 here is CAISDPPGQVTGELFF. As DNA, the CDR3 is TGTGCCATCAGTGACCCCCCAGGGCAAGTTACCGGGGAGCTGTTTTTT.

V is TRBV18 and J is TRBJ2-4; D is unresolved. The V gene's germline CDR1 is KGHSH and CDR2 LQKENI. Trimming removed 2 bases from V and 1 base from J, with 9 bases in between. The CDR3 runs 15 residues. CDR3 amino acids: CASSPEDRAKNIQYF. CDR3 bases: TGTGCCAGCTCACCAGAGGATAGGGCCAAAAACATTCAGTACTTC.

For the CDR3, the DNA is TGTGCCAGCAGTTACACGCCCCTGGGGGCCGAAGCTTTCTTT. This encodes CASSYTPLGAEAFF. The rearrangement links TRBV6-5 to TRBJ1-1, with a weak D call TRBD1 (6 bases). Germline V gene sequence: CDR1 MNHEY, CDR2 SVGAGI. The CDR3 consists of 14 residues. The ends were cut back, 2 bases at V and 8 bases at J, with 15 bases in the middle.

The V and J genes are TRBV2 and TRBJ2-5; 9 bases line up with TRBD1. V shed 4 bases and J 3 bases; nucleotides not matched to a gene: 3. Germline assignment: CDR1 SNHLY and CDR2 FYNNEI. The CDR3 length is 14 residues. Written as DNA, the CDR3 is TGTGCCAGCAGTGTCTGGACAGGGGAAGAGACCCAGTACTTC. Translating it yields CASSVWTGEETQYF.

CDR3 in amino acids: CASSIPDTEAFF. The CDR3 DNA follows: TGTGCCAGTAGTATACCCGACACTGAAGCTTTCTTT. V and J are TRBV19 and TRBJ1-1; no firm D call. Germline V gene data show CDR1 as LNHDA and CDR2 as SQIVND (reference sequence). CDR3 size: 12 residues. V gave up 2 bases and J gave up 3 bases, with 4 bases separating them.